Listed below are T cell receptor beta chains from one sample, sequenced in a study of shared clonotypes between healthy human individuals. Libraries were prepared by immunoSEQ multiplex PCR; TCRdb keeps only in-frame clonotypes and omits some of them. Of about 1.4 million clones in the sample, around 97% were seen once. The sequenced sample consisted of naive CD4+ T cells sorted from blood. Source of these receptors: a man aged 30 to 39 in good health. CDR3s include the opening cysteine and the closing phenylalanine or tryptophan. Fields, in order: CDR3 length, clone size, J gene, V gene, D gene, CDR3 protein, CDR3 DNA. The D gene is left open where the match is weak. The size field is filled for only some rows; it gives once, few, many or a size class.

>15|.|TRBJ1-5|TRBV18|TRBD1
CASSHGQVSNQPQHF
TGTGCCAGCTCACACGGACAGGTTAGCAATCAGCCCCAGCATTTT
>14|.|TRBJ1-3|TRBV7-2|.
CASSRDRSGNTIYF
TGTGCCAGCAGCCGCGACAGGTCTGGAAACACCATATATTTT
>18|.|TRBJ2-3|TRBV5-6|.
CASSPTQGWGRRTDTQYF
TGTGCCAGCAGCCCTACCCAGGGTTGGGGGAGGCGGACAGATACGCAGTATTTT
>14|.|TRBJ1-5|TRBV2|.
CASNRGYSNQPQHF
TGTGCCAGCAATCGAGGTTATAGCAATCAGCCCCAGCATTTT
>13|.|TRBJ2-7|TRBV11-1|.
CASSSPGVYEQYF
TGTGCCAGCAGCTCGCCCGGGGTCTACGAGCAGTACTTC
>16|.|TRBJ2-2|TRBV18|TRBD2
CASSPQREVVTGELFF
TGTGCCAGCTCACCCCAGCGGGAGGTGGTTACCGGGGAGCTGTTTTTT
>16|.|TRBJ2-3|TRBV18|.
CASSPIPPGTTDTQYF
TGTGCCAGCTCACCAATCCCGCCAGGAACCACAGATACGCAGTATTTT
>14|once|TRBJ1-4|TRBV5-5|.
CASSLVGTNEKLFF
TGTGCCAGCAGCTTGGTCGGAACTAATGAAAAACTGTTTTTT
>14|.|TRBJ1-3|TRBV6-5|.
CASSQGSLGNTIYF
TGTGCCAGCAGTCAAGGTTCCCTTGGAAACACCATATATTTT
>13|.|TRBJ2-1|TRBV9|.
CASSVEWAGEQFF
TGTGCCAGCAGCGTAGAGTGGGCGGGCGAGCAGTTCTTC
>13|.|TRBJ1-1|TRBV28|TRBD1
CASSGTGGTEAFF
TGTGCCAGCAGTGGGACAGGGGGGACTGAAGCTTTCTTT
>15|.|TRBJ2-7|TRBV6-1|TRBD1
CASSDPGGAFYEQYF
TGTGCCAGCAGTGACCCAGGGGGCGCTTTCTACGAGCAGTACTTC
>15|.|TRBJ1-5|TRBV14|.
CASSQDRERNQPQHF
TGTGCCAGCAGCCAAGACAGGGAACGGAATCAGCCCCAGCATTTT
>14|.|TRBJ2-5|TRBV7-2|TRBD2
CASSVLAVQETQYF
TGTGCCAGCAGCGTACTAGCGGTCCAAGAGACCCAGTACTTC
>10|once|TRBJ2-1|TRBV20-1|.
CSASDNEQFF
TGCAGTGCTTCGGACAATGAGCAGTTCTTC
>12|once|TRBJ2-7|TRBV5-6|.
CASSLALGEQYF
TGTGCCAGCAGCTTGGCCTTGGGCGAGCAGTACTTC
>13|.|TRBJ2-7|TRBV7-9|TRBD2
CASGGSTPYEQYF
TGTGCCTCTGGCGGGAGTACACCCTACGAGCAGTACTTC
>16|.|TRBJ2-7|TRBV9|.
CASSVLSGAGSYEQYF
TGTGCCAGCAGCGTTTTATCTGGGGCGGGGTCCTACGAGCAGTACTTC
>15|.|TRBJ1-2|TRBV11-2|.
CASSLDASPNYGYTF
TGTGCCAGCAGCTTAGATGCATCCCCTAACTATGGCTACACCTTC
>13|.|TRBJ2-7|TRBV6-1|.
CASSDLPFYEQYF
TGTGCCAGCAGTGACCTCCCCTTCTACGAGCAGTACTTC
>14|.|TRBJ2-7|TRBV28|.
CASSLPPGAYEQYF
TGTGCCAGCAGTTTACCCCCGGGGGCCTACGAGCAGTACTTC
>16|.|TRBJ2-2|TRBV15|TRBD2
CATSRDPRGGSEELFF
TGTGCCACCAGCAGAGATCCTCGGGGAGGGAGCGAGGAGCTGTTTTTT
>11|.|TRBJ2-7|TRBV6-6|.
CATRNRVEQYF
TGTGCCACACGGAACAGGGTCGAGCAGTACTTC
>21|.|TRBJ1-2|TRBV10-2|TRBD1
CASSDRLGGQGIGLANYGYTF
TGCGCCAGCAGCGATCGCCTTGGGGGACAGGGGATAGGCTTAGCTAACTATGGCTACACCTTC
>15|.|TRBJ1-3|TRBV9|TRBD1
CASSPRTGGGNTIYF
TGTGCCAGCAGCCCGAGGACAGGGGGTGGAAACACCATATATTTT
>14|.|TRBJ1-1|TRBV14|TRBD1
CASSLGQGITEAFF
TGTGCCAGCAGCCTTGGACAGGGAATCACTGAAGCTTTCTTT
>13|.|TRBJ2-7|TRBV19|.
CASSIGTSYEQYF
TGTGCCAGTAGTATAGGGACATCCTACGAGCAGTACTTC
>14|.|TRBJ2-1|TRBV29-1|.
CSVEDRQRYNEQFF
TGCAGCGTTGAAGATCGACAGCGCTACAATGAGCAGTTCTTC
>18|.|TRBJ2-5|TRBV5-4|TRBD2
CASSLGGLAGVVGETQYF
TGTGCCAGCAGCTTGGGTGGACTAGCGGGAGTGGTGGGAGAGACCCAGTACTTC
>16|.|TRBJ2-1|TRBV2|TRBD1
CASLSLRDRVNNEQFF
TGTGCCAGCCTGAGTCTCCGGGACAGGGTCAACAATGAGCAGTTCTTC
>16|.|TRBJ2-7|TRBV6-5|TRBD1
CASSYIGQGTSYEQYF
TGTGCCAGCAGTTACATCGGACAGGGTACCTCCTACGAGCAGTACTTC
>15|.|TRBJ2-7|TRBV5-1|TRBD1
CASSLVRTGGYEQYF
TGCGCCAGCAGCTTGGTAAGGACAGGGGGCTACGAGCAGTACTTC
>15|.|TRBJ1-2|TRBV28|TRBD1
CASSGQGTLNYGYTF
TGTGCCAGCAGTGGACAGGGTACACTGAACTATGGCTACACCTTC
>16|.|TRBJ2-1|TRBV7-9|TRBD2
CASSLSTSGSFYEQFF
TGTGCCAGCAGCTTATCGACTAGCGGGAGTTTCTATGAGCAGTTCTTC
>14|once|TRBJ1-2|TRBV7-3|.
CASSLDGQSYGYTF
TGTGCCAGCAGCTTAGATGGCCAGTCATATGGCTACACCTTC
>15|.|TRBJ2-3|TRBV18|TRBD1
CASSPRQGRTDTQYF
TGTGCCAGCTCACCTAGACAGGGCCGCACAGATACGCAGTATTTT
>15|.|TRBJ2-2|TRBV6-5|.
CASGGTAGWTGELFF
TGTGCCAGCGGGGGGACAGCCGGCTGGACCGGGGAGCTGTTTTTT
>19|once|TRBJ2-2|TRBV5-1|TRBD2
CASSLRGLAGGQNTGELFF
TGCGCCAGCAGCTTGAGAGGACTAGCGGGAGGACAGAACACCGGGGAGCTGTTTTTT
>16|.|TRBJ2-3|TRBV9|TRBD2
CASSVVASGSTDTQYF
TGTGCCAGCAGCGTAGTAGCTAGCGGGAGTACAGATACGCAGTATTTT
>14|.|TRBJ2-3|TRBV11-2|.
CASSIGLNTDTQYF
TGTGCCAGCAGCATAGGGCTGAACACAGATACGCAGTATTTT
>16|.|TRBJ2-7|TRBV27|TRBD2
CASTGLAGGPPYEQYF
TGTGCCAGCACGGGACTAGCGGGAGGGCCTCCCTACGAGCAGTACTTC
>17|once|TRBJ2-1|TRBV10-3|TRBD1
CAISDLPGTGRYNEQFF
TGTGCCATCAGTGATCTGCCCGGGACAGGACGCTACAATGAGCAGTTCTTC
>15|.|TRBJ1-2|TRBV29-1|.
CSVEDHPAGVGGYTF
TGCAGCGTTGAAGATCACCCCGCAGGGGTAGGGGGCTACACCTTC
>21|.|TRBJ1-2|TRBV5-1|TRBD1
CASSPGFLSPGQGRSNYGYTF
TGCGCCAGCAGCCCTGGGTTCTTATCCCCGGGACAGGGGCGTTCTAACTATGGCTACACCTTC
>12|.|TRBJ1-2|TRBV7-2|.
CASSFLRSGYTF
TGTGCCAGCAGCTTCTTAAGGTCTGGCTACACCTTC
>16|once|TRBJ2-3|TRBV6-6|TRBD2
CAIGTSGRPRTDTQYF
TGTGCCATCGGTACTAGCGGGCGCCCCCGCACAGATACGCAGTATTTT
>14|.|TRBJ1-5|TRBV19|TRBD1
CASSKDRFNQPQHF
TGTGCCAGTAGTAAGGACAGGTTCAATCAGCCCCAGCATTTT
>15|.|TRBJ2-3|TRBV7-2|.
CASSSGASSGDTQYF
TGTGCCAGCAGCTCCGGGGCTAGCTCGGGAGATACGCAGTATTTT
>14|.|TRBJ1-2|TRBV5-4|TRBD1
CASSHKTGDYGYTF
TGTGCCAGCAGCCACAAGACAGGGGACTATGGCTACACCTTC
>14|.|TRBJ2-3|TRBV5-1|.
CASSLTSGTDTQYF
TGCGCCAGCAGCTTGACCAGCGGCACAGATACGCAGTATTTT
>16|.|TRBJ1-5|TRBV28|.
CASSSPPVVGNQPQHF
TGTGCCAGCAGTTCCCCCCCGGTGGTGGGCAATCAGCCCCAGCATTTT
>13|.|TRBJ2-2|TRBV5-1|TRBD1
CASSLTGAGELFF
TGCGCCAGCAGCCTAACAGGGGCCGGGGAGCTGTTTTTT
>17|.|TRBJ1-1|TRBV10-3|.
CAIRRQEDGQLNTEAFF
TGTGCCATCAGACGACAGGAGGACGGTCAGTTGAACACTGAAGCTTTCTTT
>12|.|TRBJ1-2|TRBV6-5|.
CASRDTDYGYTF
TGTGCCAGCAGGGATACGGACTATGGCTACACCTTC
>16|few|TRBJ2-7|TRBV6-5|TRBD2
CASSYRMIAGVREQYF
TGTGCCAGCAGTTACAGGATGATAGCGGGAGTGCGTGAGCAGTACTTC